This T cell receptor beta chain comes out of a study of neoadjuvant anti-PD-1 for oral cavity cancer (dated by TCRdb to the early 2020s). In the study overall: Patients mostly received three to four biweekly doses of nivolumab at 3 mg/kg before curative-intent surgical resection. Under RECIST 1.1, a patient counted as a responder if showing complete response, partial response or stable disease, and as a non-responder if showing progression. The parent correlative cohort had 12 to 13 patients and a response rate of 33%. For patients who did not progress, a fourth nivolumab dose was given around day 43, followed by definitive surgical resection on days 50-56. Paper-wide results and their limitations: The TCR analyses had only a few patients in each response group, and the authors called for validation in larger cohorts. Higher pretreatment blood TCRbeta clonality and lower post-treatment tumor TCRbeta clonality were correlated with higher pretreatment blood Treg/Th17 ratios. After neoadjuvant nivolumab, non-responders showed significantly higher T cell clonality (Gini index) in PBMCs than responders did.

The time point label corresponds to: before neoadjuvant nivolumab. None of the patients had received prior systemic or radiation treatment, and all were newly diagnosed with stage II-IVA oral cavity squamous cell carcinoma. The cohort was made up of patients with locally advanced, HPV-negative oral cavity squamous cell carcinoma. Peripheral blood mononuclear cells were analyzed directly, without maintenance or expansion in culture. The samples were obtained from a longitudinal correlative study of a single-arm phase II trial testing neoadjuvant nivolumab in oral cavity squamous cell carcinoma. Subject-matched pre- and post-treatment PBMCs and tumors from three responders and three non-responders underwent genomic DNA-based TCRbeta sequencing. Peripheral blood mononuclear cells were drawn once before nivolumab treatment and a second time after treatment, when surgery took place. The Maxwell RSC DNA from Cells kit was used to extract genomic DNA from PBMCs.

PBMC libraries used mostly 480 ng of input genomic DNA for deep sequencing, with six replicates per sample. The immunoSEQ hsTCRbeta kit was used to prepare TCRbeta libraries according to the manufacturer's instructions. Sequencing of the completed libraries took place using an Illumina NovaSeq 6000 S4 flow cell after they had been pooled to around 2.7 nM. The original methods were these. Raw data preprocessing and quality control were performed with the immunoSEQ Analyzer. The analysis was restricted to productive rearrangements, with each unique CDR3 amino acid sequence defining a clonotype. Using the R package tcR, the researchers computed the Gini-Simpson index as their estimate of repertoire clonality. Gini indices were compared with Student's t test, and associations with tumor size change were assessed by Pearson correlation. TCRdb stores this immuneACCESS table with in-frame sequences only. Part of the clones is absent; in the studies checked, under half of the shortfall reflects unresolved V genes, and no reason is known for the rest. The V and J calls and clone size come from that table; D and trimming were worked out from the DNA. Counted in this sample were more than 10,000 clones; 50% to 75% of them appeared once. The top ten hold 2% to 3% of the sample.

The CDR3 runs 16 amino acids, cysteine and phenylalanine included. CDR3 DNA is the only sequence kept; it has 48 bases, read in frame from the first base. The germline V gene sets CDR1 to SGHDN and CDR2 to FVKESK. The germline V and J ends show losses of 3 bases and 5 bases respectively, and no gene match explains 12 bases of the junction. Concerning this clone itself: No cognate antigen has been identified for it. No base quality values were provided; no much bigger clone lies one nucleotide off.

The sequenced sample was PBMCs, obtained before nivolumab (anti-PD-1) treatment. Rearrangement joined TRBV14 to TRBJ1-2, and TRBD1 matches 7 of the central bases. This TCR came from a person aged 35-80 years with oral cavity squamous cell carcinoma. The CDR3 amino acid sequence is: CASSQISEGARYGYTF. In nucleotides, the sequence is TGTGCCAGCAGCCAGATCTCCGAGGGGGCCAGATATGGCTACACCTTC.